Sequencing of this T cell receptor beta chain was carried out in a study of blood T cell repertoires in COVID-19. The overall study: Samples of COVID-19 (acute and convalescent) were obtained from the United States, Italy and Spain.

The data were produced by immunoSEQ multiplex PCR, yet TCRdb's version contains in-frame clones alone and is incomplete. The profile shows 150,000 to 200,000 clones, 86% of them singletons. This clone has just one count. The source material was peripheral blood. This sequence was found in a man in his sixties or seventies with acute or convalescent COVID-19.

CDR3 sequence reads: CASSPDYPDTQYF. The CDR3 DNA is TGTGCCAGCTCACCGGACTACCCAGATACGCAGTATTTT. The chain employs TRBV18 and TRBJ2-3; a possible D gene is TRBD2 (6 bases). The CDR3 consists of 13 residues. Per the germline V gene, CDR1 is KGHSH and CDR2 is LQKENI. V was cut by 3 bases and J by 4 bases, with 8 bases left in between.